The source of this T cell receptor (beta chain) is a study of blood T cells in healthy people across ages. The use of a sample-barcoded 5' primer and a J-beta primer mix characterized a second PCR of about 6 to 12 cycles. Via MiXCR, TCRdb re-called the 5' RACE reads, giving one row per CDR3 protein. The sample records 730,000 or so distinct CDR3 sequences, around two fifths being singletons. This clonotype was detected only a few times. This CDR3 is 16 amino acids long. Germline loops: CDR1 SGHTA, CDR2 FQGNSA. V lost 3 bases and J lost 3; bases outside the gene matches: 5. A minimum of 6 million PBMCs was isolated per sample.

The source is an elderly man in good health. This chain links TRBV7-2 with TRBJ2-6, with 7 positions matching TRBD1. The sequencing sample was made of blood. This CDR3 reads CASSFHRGDGANVLTF. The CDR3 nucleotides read TGTGCCAGCAGCTTTCACAGGGGAGATGGGGCCAACGTCCTGACTTTC.